This T cell receptor beta chain was captured by sequencing in a study of cytomegalovirus exposure and HLA in healthy donors. The PCR was carried out with 60 Vbeta primers and 13 Jbeta primers. The table came from immunoSEQ multiplex PCR; TCRdb's copy has only in-frame clones and leaves some out. Seen here are 90,000 to 150,000 clones, 81% observed once, and the top ten hold about 2%. Findings and caveats of the study: Cytomegalovirus association was assigned to approximately 160 TCR beta chains. What TCR beta sequences reportedly achieved was accurate prediction of HLA-A and HLA-B alleles in most subjects. The majority of CMV-associated TCR beta chains were reported as apparently HLA-restricted in a later analysis.

Turning to this clone: Antigen unknown.

This CDR3 contains 15 residues. Germline CDR1 SGHNT, CDR2 YYREEE (reference sequence). V was trimmed by 0 bases and J by 1 base, leaving 11 bases between them. The V and J genes are TRBV5-4 and TRBJ2-7, with D unresolved. The source of this sequence is a woman between 40 and 55 years old in good health and CMV-seronegative. The sequencing input was PBMCs. Here the CDR3 reads CASSLGPGGSYEQYF. In DNA form, the CDR3 reads TGTGCCAGCAGCTTGGGTCCCGGCGGTTCCTACGAGCAGTACTTC.